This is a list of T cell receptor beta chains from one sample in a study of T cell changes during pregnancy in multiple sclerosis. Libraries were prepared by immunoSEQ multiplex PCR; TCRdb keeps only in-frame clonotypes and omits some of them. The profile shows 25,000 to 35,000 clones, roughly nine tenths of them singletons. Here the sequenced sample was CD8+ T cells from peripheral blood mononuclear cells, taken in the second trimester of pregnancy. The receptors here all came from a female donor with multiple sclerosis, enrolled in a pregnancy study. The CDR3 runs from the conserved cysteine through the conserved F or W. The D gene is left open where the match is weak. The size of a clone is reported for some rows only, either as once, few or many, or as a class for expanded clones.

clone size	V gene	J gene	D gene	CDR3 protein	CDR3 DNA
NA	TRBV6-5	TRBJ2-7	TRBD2	CASSYGRGAYEQYF	TGTGCCAGCAGTTACGGGCGGGGGGCCTACGAGCAGTACTTC
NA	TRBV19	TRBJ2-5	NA	CASSIVDRPVETQYF	TGTGCCAGTAGTATAGTAGACAGACCCGTGGAGACCCAGTACTTC
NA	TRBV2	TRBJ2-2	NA	CASLSSGELFF	TGTGCCAGCCTAAGTAGCGGGGAGCTGTTTTTT
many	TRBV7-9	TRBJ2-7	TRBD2	CASSSPPSGRAHYEQYF	TGTGCCAGCAGCTCCCCCCCCAGCGGGAGGGCCCATTACGAGCAGTACTTC
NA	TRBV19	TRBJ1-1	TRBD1	CASSWTGGTEAFF	TGTGCCAGTAGTTGGACAGGGGGCACTGAAGCTTTCTTT
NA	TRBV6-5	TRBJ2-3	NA	CASSYGGLTDTQYF	TGTGCCAGCAGTTATGGCGGCCTCACAGATACGCAGTATTTT
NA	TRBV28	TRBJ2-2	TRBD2	CASSSRGGATGELFF	TGTGCCAGCAGTTCCCGGGGGGGGGCGACCGGGGAGCTGTTTTTT
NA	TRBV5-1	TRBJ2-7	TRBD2	CASSLGPSGVTYEQYF	TGCGCCAGCAGCTTGGGGCCTAGCGGGGTAACCTATGAGCAGTACTTC
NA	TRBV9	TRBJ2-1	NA	CASSFGGNEQFF	TGTGCCAGCAGTTTCGGAGGGAATGAGCAGTTCTTC
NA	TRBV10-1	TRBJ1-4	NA	CARVTRRGEKLFF	TGCGCCAGGGTGACACGGCGGGGGGAAAAACTGTTTTTT
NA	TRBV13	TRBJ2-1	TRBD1	CASSPDRGGEQFF	TGTGCCAGCAGCCCGGACAGGGGTGGGGAGCAGTTCTTC
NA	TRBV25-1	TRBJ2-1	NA	CASSEGQYNEQFF	TGTGCCAGCAGTGAAGGACAGTACAATGAGCAGTTCTTC
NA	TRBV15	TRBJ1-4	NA	CATSGETVSYEKLFF	TGTGCCACCAGCGGCGAGACAGTATCCTATGAAAAACTGTTTTTT
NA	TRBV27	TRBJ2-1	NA	CASSLLSGYNEQFF	TGTGCCAGCAGTTTGCTTAGCGGCTACAATGAGCAGTTCTTC
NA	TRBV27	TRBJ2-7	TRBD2	CASSLSGGLEQYF	TGTGCCAGCAGTTTATCCGGGGGGTTGGAGCAGTACTTC
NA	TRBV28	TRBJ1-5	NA	CASSLPPLLGGPQHF	TGTGCCAGCAGTTTACCACCTTTGTTAGGGGGGCCCCAGCATTTT
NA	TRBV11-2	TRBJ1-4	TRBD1	CASSYDRGASNEKLFF	TGTGCCAGCAGCTATGACAGGGGTGCTTCTAATGAAAAACTGTTTTTT
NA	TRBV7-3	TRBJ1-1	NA	CASSLIGGPEAFF	TGTGCCAGCAGCTTAATAGGTGGGCCTGAAGCTTTCTTT
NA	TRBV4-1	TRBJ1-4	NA	CASSQDLGFLNEKLFF	TGCGCCAGCAGCCAAGATCTGGGCTTTCTTAATGAAAAACTGTTTTTT
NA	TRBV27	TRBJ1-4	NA	CASSMGPGKELFF	TGTGCCAGCAGCATGGGCCCAGGGAAGGAACTGTTTTTT